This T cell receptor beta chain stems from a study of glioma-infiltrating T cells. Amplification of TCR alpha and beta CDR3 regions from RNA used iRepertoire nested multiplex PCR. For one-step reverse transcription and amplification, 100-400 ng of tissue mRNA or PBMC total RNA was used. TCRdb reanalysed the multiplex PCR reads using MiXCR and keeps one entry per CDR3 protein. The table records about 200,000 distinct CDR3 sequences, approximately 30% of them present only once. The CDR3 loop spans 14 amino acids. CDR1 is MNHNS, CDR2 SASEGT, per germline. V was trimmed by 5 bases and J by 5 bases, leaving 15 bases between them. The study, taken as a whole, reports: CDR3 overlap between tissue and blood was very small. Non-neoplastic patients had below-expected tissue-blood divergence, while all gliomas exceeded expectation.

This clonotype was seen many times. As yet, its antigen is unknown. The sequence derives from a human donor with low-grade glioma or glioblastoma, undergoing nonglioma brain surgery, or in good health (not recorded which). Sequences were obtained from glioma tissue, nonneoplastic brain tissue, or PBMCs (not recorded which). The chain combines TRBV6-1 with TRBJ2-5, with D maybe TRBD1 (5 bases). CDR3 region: CASSSGWADETQYF. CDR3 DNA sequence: TGTGCCAGCAGTTCAGGGTGGGCAGACGAGACCCAGTACTTC.